Below, 12 T cell receptor beta chains from the same sample are listed, as sequenced in a study of T cells after yellow fever vaccination. TCRdb used MiXCR to reprocess the 5' RACE reads, holding one entry per CDR3 protein. Of approximately 510,000 distinct CDR3 sequences listed, roughly a fifth were seen once; the top ten hold approximately 16%. Sample: PBMCs, taken approximately 20 days after the first yellow fever vaccination. Receptors were obtained from a man between 18 and 29 years old who received the YFV17D yellow fever vaccine.

This clonotype was counted at least ten times. V usage is TRBV5-5 and J usage is TRBJ2-1; D might be TRBD2 (6 bases). The CDR3 loop spans 15 amino acids. Germline CDR1 is SGHKS and CDR2 is YYEKEE (reference sequence). The germline V and J ends were trimmed by 5 bases and 0 bases, with 12 bases remaining between them. The CDR3 DNA reads as TGTGCCAGCAGGCGACTAGACGGCTCCTACAATGAGCAGTTCTTC. Its translation is CASRRLDGSYNEQFF.

The V and J genes are TRBV4-3 and TRBJ2-5; TRBD1 agrees at 7 bases. CDR3 length: 14 residues. V shed 5 bases, J shed 7 bases, and the junction held 10 bases outside the gene matches. Germline assignment: CDR1 LGHNA and CDR2 YSLEER. The CDR3 DNA follows: TGCGCCAGCAGCTATACAGACAGGGAAGGGACCCAGTACTTC. Protein: CASSYTDREGTQYF.

V is TRBV7-3 and J is TRBJ2-1, with 7 nucleotides matching TRBD1. The CDR3 contains 15 residues. V lost 4 bases to trimming and J lost 4 bases; unmatched junction nucleotides: 7. Germline V gives CDR1 SGHTA, CDR2 FQGTGA. In nucleotides, the CDR3 is TGTGCCAGCAGCTCGTCCCGGGACAGTTACAATGAGCAGTTCTTC. Amino acids: CASSSSRDSYNEQFF.

The chain combines TRBV5-6 with TRBJ1-2, with D unclear. V lost 4 bases, J lost 6 bases, and 25 bases lay in between. The CDR3 totals 17 residues. From germline, CDR1 is SGHDT and CDR2 YYEEEE. CDR3 DNA: TGTGCCAGCAGCCAGCTGCCAGCACCCGGTGGTGAGGATGGCTACACCTTC. Amino acids: CASSQLPAPGGEDGYTF.

This clonotype was seen just once. The chain couples TRBV5-6 to TRBJ2-1, with D possibly TRBD1 on 6 matching bases. Trimming took 4 bases from V and 8 from J, leaving 7 bases between them. CDR3 size: 11 residues. Germline lookup yields CDR1 SGHDT and CDR2 YYEEEE. The CDR3 DNA is TGTGCCAGCAGCCGGACAGATGAGCAGTTCTTC. This codes for CASSRTDEQFF.

This clonotype was detected a few times. The gene calls are TRBV7-2 and TRBJ2-6; D is unresolved. The CDR3 loop spans 16 amino acids. V was shortened by 2 bases and J by 0 bases, with 8 bases between the two germline ends. Germline V gives CDR1 SGHTA, CDR2 FQGNSA. This chain's CDR3 is CASSLRGRSGANVLTF. CDR3 nucleotide sequence: TGTGCCAGCAGCTTACGTGGGCGCTCTGGGGCCAACGTCCTGACTTTC.

This clonotype was seen only a few times. The chain couples TRBV9 to TRBJ2-5; TRBD2 agrees at 16 bases. Trimming cost V 3 bases and J 5 bases; bases outside gene matches: 10. CDR3 length equals 18 residues. Germline CDR1 SGDLS, CDR2 YYNGEE. The CDR3 coding sequence is TGTGCCAGCAGCGCAGGGACTAGCGGGGGGGATTTCCCCGAGACCCAGTACTTC. Its protein product is CASSAGTSGGDFPETQYF.

Regarding this clonotype: One end of the junction is discordant with germline, which a read error may explain. V gene TRBV20-1 combines with J gene TRBJ2-3; D possibly corresponds to TRBD2 (6 bases). The CDR3 contains 16 residues. Germline assignment: CDR1 DFQATT and CDR2 SNEGSKA (reference sequence). The CDR3 is CSARDLAATSTVTQYF. The DNA for the CDR3 is TGCAGTGCTAGAGATTTGGCCGCAACTAGCACAGTTACGCAGTATTTT.

This sequence joins TRBV11-2 and TRBJ2-1; the D gene is possibly TRBD2 (6 bases). V gave up 0 bases and J gave up 7 bases, with 22 bases separating them. The V gene's germline CDR1 is SGHAT and CDR2 FQNNGV. The length of the CDR3 is 18 residues. The DNA for the CDR3 is TGTGCCAGCAGCTTAGATGGTTTCGCCCCCTCCGGGGGTAATGAGCAGTTCTTC. Translating gives CASSLDGFAPSGGNEQFF.

This clonotype was counted at least ten times. The chain is built from TRBV6-5 and TRBJ2-5, with a weak D call TRBD2 (5 bases). The germline CDR1 and CDR2 sequences are MNHEY and SVGAGI. V shed 0 bases and J shed 5 bases, with 16 bases lying between them. This CDR3 contains 16 residues. CDR3 DNA: TGTGCCAGCAGTTACTCCAGTCCACGGCTAGCCGAGACCCAGTACTTC. Its translation is CASSYSSPRLAETQYF.

This clonotype showed up just a few times. The chain couples TRBV29-1 to TRBJ1-1, with D tentatively TRBD1 (5 bases). This CDR3 has 13 residues. CDR1 is SQVTM and CDR2 is ANQGSEA in the germline V gene. V was clipped by 6 bases and J by 6 bases, with 17 bases between them. The CDR3 region is CSVVRVGRAEAFF. CDR3 bases: TGCAGCGTGGTCAGGGTCGGGAGGGCTGAAGCTTTCTTT. Using reference TRBV29-1 and TRBJ1-1 for the parts outside the CDR3, the full variable domain is SAVISQKPSRDICQRGTSLTIQCQVDSQVTMMFWYRQQPGQSLTLIATANQGSEATYESGFVIDKFPISRPNLTFSTLTVSNMSPEDSSIYLCSVVRVGRAEAFFGQGTRLTVV.

This sequence joins TRBV7-3 and TRBJ2-1, with 7 bases lining up with TRBD2. The CDR3 consists of 15 residues. Germline CDR1 and CDR2: SGHTA and FQGTGA. Losses at the gene ends were 1 base for V and 4 bases for J; bases not matched to a gene: 4. The CDR3 spells CASSLRGGNYNEQFF. The CDR3 coding sequence is TGTGCCAGCAGCTTAAGGGGGGGGAATTACAATGAGCAGTTCTTC.